These 5 T cell receptor beta chains came from one sample sequenced in a study of blood T cell repertoires in COVID-19 (dated by TCRdb to about 2020). Library construction relied on the immunoSEQ multiplex PCR assay. This immuneACCESS table, as held by TCRdb, lists in-frame sequences with V and J called but not all clones. Of the missing ones, under half trace to an unresolved V gene in checked studies; the others have no known cause. In all, the sample holds 100,000 to 120,000 clones, and roughly 76% of those were seen once. The top ten clonotypes cover over 9% of the sample. Material: peripheral blood. These receptors came from a woman in her sixties or seventies with acute or convalescent COVID-19.

This sequence joins TRBV5-1 and TRBJ2-1; tentatively, D is TRBD1 (5 bases). Trimming left V 0 bases short and J 1 base short, with 8 bases between. Per germline, CDR1 SGHRS and CDR2 YFSETQ. The CDR3 totals 15 residues. CDR3 in DNA: TGCGCCAGCAGCTTGGATCAGGGATCCTACAATGAGCAGTTCTTC. Translation gives CASSLDQGSYNEQFF.

This clone appeared a few times. The V gene is TRBV11-2, the J gene TRBJ2-7; D is undetermined. The CDR3 spans 12 residues. V was clipped by 5 bases and J by 4 bases, with 9 bases between them. Per germline, CDR1 SGHAT and CDR2 FQNNGV. CDR3 loop: CASSHHSYEQYF. For the CDR3, the DNA is TGTGCCAGCAGCCATCACAGTTACGAGCAGTACTTC.

In regard to this clone: Other DNA sequences in this sample translate to the same CDR3. The J gene is TRBJ2-5, the V gene TRBV9, with 7 bases identical to TRBD1. The CDR3 covers 14 residues. Trimming cost V 2 bases and J 1 base; bases outside gene matches: 2. Germline V gene lookup returns CDR1 SGDLS and CDR2 YYNGEE. The CDR3 region is CASSVGTAQETQYF. CDR3 nucleotides: TGTGCCAGCAGCGTCGGGACAGCCCAAGAGACCCAGTACTTC.

The V and J genes are TRBV11-3 and TRBJ2-7; 7 positions agree with TRBD1. The trim removed 1 base at V and 4 bases at J, leaving 1 base unmatched. The germline V gene has CDR1 SGHNT and CDR2 YENEEA. There are 13 residues in the CDR3. In DNA, the CDR3 is TGTGCCAGCAGCTTAGGGACAGGTTACGAGCAGTACTTC. It encodes CASSLGTGYEQYF.

This clone was seen more than once but under ten times. V gene TRBV9 combines with J gene TRBJ2-3; tentative D call: TRBD2 (6 bases). V dropped 0 bases and J dropped 4 bases, with 15 bases sitting between them. Germline lookup yields CDR1 SGDLS and CDR2 YYNGEE. This CDR3 is 16 amino acids long. This chain's CDR3 is CASSVALEGGSDTQYF. The CDR3 DNA sequence: TGTGCCAGCAGCGTAGCTCTTGAGGGAGGCTCAGATACGCAGTATTTT.